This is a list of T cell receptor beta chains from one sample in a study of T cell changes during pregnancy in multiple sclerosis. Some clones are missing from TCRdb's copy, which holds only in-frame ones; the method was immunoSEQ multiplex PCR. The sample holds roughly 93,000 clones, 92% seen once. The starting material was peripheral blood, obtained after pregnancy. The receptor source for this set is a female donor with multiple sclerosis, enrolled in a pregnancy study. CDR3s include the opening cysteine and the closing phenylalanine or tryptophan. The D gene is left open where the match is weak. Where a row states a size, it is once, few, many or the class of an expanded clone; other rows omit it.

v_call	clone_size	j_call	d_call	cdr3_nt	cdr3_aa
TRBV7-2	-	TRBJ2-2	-	TGTGCCAGCAGCTTAGGTCCATCGGGGGGCCCTTTCGCCGGGGAGCTGTTTTTT	CASSLGPSGGPFAGELFF
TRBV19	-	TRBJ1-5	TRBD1	TGTGCCAGCCTTGACAGGGAATACAATCAGCCCCAGCATTTT	CASLDREYNQPQHF
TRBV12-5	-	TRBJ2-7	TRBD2	TGTGCTAGTGGTTTTGATACCGGGACTAGCGGTTACGAGCAGTACTTC	CASGFDTGTSGYEQYF
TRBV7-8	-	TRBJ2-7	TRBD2	TGTGCCAGCAGCGCCCAACTAGCGGGGGGCAACGAGCAGTACTTC	CASSAQLAGGNEQYF
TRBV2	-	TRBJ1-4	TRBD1	TGTGCCAGCAGTGACGGGGGACAGGGGGTGGGAAAACTGTTTTTT	CASSDGGQGVGKLFF
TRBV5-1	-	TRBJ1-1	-	TGCGCCAGCAGCTTGACAGTGTTGAACACTGAAGCTTTCTTT	CASSLTVLNTEAFF
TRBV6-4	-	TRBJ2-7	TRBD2	TGTGCCAGCAGTGACCCTGTAGCGGGAGTTCACGAGCAGTACTTC	CASSDPVAGVHEQYF
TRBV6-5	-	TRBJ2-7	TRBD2	TGTGCCAGCAGTTATGACCTAGCGGGAGGGCCGATCGAGCAGTACTTC	CASSYDLAGGPIEQYF
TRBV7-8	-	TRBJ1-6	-	TGTGCCAGCAGCTTAGACAGGAGTGGTTCACCCCTCCACTTT	CASSLDRSGSPLHF
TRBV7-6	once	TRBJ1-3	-	TGTGCCAGCAGCTCCTTCGGACAGCGCCCTGGAAACACCATATATTTT	CASSSFGQRPGNTIYF
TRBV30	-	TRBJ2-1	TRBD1	TGTGCCTGGAGTGTATTAGGACAGGGGGAGAATGAGCAGTTCTTC	CAWSVLGQGENEQFF
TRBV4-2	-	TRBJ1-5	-	TGTGCCAGCAGCCCCTTTGGGGGAGGAAGCAATCAGCCCCAGCATTTT	CASSPFGGGSNQPQHF
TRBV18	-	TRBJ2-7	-	TGTGCCAGCTCACCGGGAGAGACGACTTCCTACGAGCAGTACTTC	CASSPGETTSYEQYF
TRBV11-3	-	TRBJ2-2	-	TGTGCCAGCAGCTTAGGAGGGTCGCTGGGTACCGGGGAGCTGTTTTTT	CASSLGGSLGTGELFF